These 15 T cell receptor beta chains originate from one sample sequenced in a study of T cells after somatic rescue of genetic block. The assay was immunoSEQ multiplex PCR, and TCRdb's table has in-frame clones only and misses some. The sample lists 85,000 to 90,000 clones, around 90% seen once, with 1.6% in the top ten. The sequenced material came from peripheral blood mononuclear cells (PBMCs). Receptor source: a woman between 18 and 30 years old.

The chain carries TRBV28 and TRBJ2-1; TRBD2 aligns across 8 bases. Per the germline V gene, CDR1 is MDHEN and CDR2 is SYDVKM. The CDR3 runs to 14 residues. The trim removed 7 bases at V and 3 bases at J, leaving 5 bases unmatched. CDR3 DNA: TGTGCCAGCAAGAAGCGGGAGAGCTACAATGAGCAGTTCTTC. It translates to CASKKRESYNEQFF.

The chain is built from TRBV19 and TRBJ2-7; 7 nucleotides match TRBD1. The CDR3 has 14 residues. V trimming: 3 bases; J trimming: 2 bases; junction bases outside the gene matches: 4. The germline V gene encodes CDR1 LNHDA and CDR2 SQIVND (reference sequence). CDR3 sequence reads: CASSITGEAYEQYF. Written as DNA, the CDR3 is TGTGCCAGTAGTATCACAGGGGAAGCCTACGAGCAGTACTTC.

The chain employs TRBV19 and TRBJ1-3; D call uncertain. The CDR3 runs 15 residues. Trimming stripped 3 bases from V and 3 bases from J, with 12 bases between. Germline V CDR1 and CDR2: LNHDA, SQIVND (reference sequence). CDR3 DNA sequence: TGTGCCAGTAGTATTGGAGGTGTGGATGGAAACACCATATATTTT. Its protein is CASSIGGVDGNTIYF.

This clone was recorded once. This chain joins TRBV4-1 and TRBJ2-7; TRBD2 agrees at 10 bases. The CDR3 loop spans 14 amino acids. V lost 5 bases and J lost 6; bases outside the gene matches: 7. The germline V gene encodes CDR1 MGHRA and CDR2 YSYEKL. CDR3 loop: CASSNLAGGGEQYF. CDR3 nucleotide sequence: TGCGCCAGCAGCAACTTAGCGGGAGGCGGCGAGCAGTACTTC.

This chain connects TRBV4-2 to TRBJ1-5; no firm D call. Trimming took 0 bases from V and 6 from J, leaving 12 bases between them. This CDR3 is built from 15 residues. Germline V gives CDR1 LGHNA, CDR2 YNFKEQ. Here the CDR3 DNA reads TGTGCCAGCAGCCAAGAAGCCGCTGGCGTTCAGCCCCAGCATTTT. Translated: CASSQEAAGVQPQHF.

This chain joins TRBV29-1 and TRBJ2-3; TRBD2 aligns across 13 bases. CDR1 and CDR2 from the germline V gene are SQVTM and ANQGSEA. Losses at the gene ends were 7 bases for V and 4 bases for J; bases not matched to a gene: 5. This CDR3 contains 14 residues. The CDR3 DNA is TGCAGCGGGGGGACTAGCGGGAAGGCAGATACGCAGTATTTT. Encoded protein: CSGGTSGKADTQYF.

CDR3 in amino acids: CASRPGLASTGELFF. CDR3 bases: TGTGCCAGCAGACCGGGACTAGCGTCAACCGGGGAGCTGTTTTTT. This sequence joins TRBV28 and TRBJ2-2, with 10 positions matching TRBD2. Per the germline V gene, CDR1 is MDHEN and CDR2 is SYDVKM. This CDR3 is built from 15 residues. Unmatched junction bases numbered 6, after V lost 6 bases and J lost 5 bases.

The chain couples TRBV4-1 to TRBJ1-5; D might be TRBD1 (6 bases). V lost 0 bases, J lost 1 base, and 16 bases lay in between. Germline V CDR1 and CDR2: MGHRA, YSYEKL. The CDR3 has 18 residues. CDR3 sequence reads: CASSQDGPGGGSNQPQHF. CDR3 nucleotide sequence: TGCGCCAGCAGCCAAGATGGGCCCGGAGGGGGGAGCAATCAGCCCCAGCATTTT.

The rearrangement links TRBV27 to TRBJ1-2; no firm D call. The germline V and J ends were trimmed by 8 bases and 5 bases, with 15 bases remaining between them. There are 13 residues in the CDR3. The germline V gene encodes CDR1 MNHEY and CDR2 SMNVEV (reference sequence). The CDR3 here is CASGTSAPYGYTF. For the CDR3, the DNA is TGTGCCAGCGGTACATCCGCGCCGTATGGCTACACCTTC.

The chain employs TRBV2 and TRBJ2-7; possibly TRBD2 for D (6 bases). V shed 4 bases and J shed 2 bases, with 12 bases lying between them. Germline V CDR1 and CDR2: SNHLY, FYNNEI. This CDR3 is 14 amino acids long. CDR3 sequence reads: CASSAGTPAYEQYF. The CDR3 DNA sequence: TGTGCCAGCAGTGCCGGGACTCCGGCCTACGAGCAGTACTTC.

Written as DNA, the CDR3 is TGTGCCAGCAGCGCCCCCGGCCCTTCTAGGGACAATGAGCAGTTCTTC. Translating it yields CASSAPGPSRDNEQFF. The gene calls are TRBV9 and TRBJ2-1; D ambiguous. Germline V CDR1 and CDR2: SGDLS, YYNGEE. Trimming took 3 bases from V and 5 from J, leaving 18 bases between them. CDR3 length: 16 residues.

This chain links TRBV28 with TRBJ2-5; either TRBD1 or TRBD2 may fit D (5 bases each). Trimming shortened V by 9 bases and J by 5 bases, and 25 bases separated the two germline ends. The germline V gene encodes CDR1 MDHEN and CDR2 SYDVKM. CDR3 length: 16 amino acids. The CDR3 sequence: CASLGWGSGNGETQYF. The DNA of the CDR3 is TGTGCCAGTCTAGGGTGGGGGAGTGGGAACGGGGAGACCCAGTACTTC.

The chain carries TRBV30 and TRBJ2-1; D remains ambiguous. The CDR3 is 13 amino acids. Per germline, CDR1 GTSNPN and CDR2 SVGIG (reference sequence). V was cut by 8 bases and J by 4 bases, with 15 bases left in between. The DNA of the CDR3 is TGTGCCCGGTCCCTAACTGATTACAATGAGCAGTTCTTC. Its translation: CARSLTDYNEQFF.

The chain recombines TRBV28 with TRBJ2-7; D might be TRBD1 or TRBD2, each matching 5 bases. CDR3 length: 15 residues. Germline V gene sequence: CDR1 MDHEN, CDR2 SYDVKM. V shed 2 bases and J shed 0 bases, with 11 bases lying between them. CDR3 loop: CASSLPGALSYEQYF. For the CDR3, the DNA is TGTGCCAGCAGTTTACCCGGGGCGCTCTCCTACGAGCAGTACTTC.

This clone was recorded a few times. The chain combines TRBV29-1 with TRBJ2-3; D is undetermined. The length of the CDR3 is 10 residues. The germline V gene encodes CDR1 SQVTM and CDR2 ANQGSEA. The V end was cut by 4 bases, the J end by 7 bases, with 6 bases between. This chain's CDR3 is CSVGENTQYF. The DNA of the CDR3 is TGCAGCGTTGGGGAAAATACGCAGTATTTT.